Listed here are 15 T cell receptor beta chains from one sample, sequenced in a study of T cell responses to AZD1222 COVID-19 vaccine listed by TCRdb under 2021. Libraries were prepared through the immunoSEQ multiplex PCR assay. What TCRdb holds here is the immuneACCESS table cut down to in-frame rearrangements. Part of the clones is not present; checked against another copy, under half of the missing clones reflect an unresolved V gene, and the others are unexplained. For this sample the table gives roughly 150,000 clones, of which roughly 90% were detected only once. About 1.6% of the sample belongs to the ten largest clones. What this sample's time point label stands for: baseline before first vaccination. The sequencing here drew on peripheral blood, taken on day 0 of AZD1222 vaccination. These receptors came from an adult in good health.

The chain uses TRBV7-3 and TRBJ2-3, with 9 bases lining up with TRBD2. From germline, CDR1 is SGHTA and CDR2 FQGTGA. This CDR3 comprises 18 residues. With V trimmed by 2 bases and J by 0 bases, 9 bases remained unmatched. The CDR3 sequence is CASSLGGLAGASTDTQYF. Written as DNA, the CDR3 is TGTGCCAGCAGCTTAGGGGGGTTAGCGGGAGCTAGCACAGATACGCAGTATTTT.

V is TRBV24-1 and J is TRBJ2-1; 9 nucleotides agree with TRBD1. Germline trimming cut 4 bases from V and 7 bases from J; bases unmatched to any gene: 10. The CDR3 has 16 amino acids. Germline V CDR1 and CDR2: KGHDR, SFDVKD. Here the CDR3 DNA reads TGTGCCACCAGTGAGGGAGGGACAGGGTCCGGGAATGAGCAGTTCTTC. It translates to CATSEGGTGSGNEQFF.

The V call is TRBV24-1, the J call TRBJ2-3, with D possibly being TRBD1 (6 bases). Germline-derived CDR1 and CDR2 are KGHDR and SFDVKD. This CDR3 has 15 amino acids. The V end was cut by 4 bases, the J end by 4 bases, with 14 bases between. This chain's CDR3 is CATSEPMTGSDTQYF. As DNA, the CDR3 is TGTGCCACCAGTGAGCCGATGACAGGTTCAGATACGCAGTATTTT.

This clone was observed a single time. This CDR3 reads CASSLFYSATNEKLFF. As DNA, the CDR3 is TGTGCCAGCAGTTTATTCTACTCAGCAACTAATGAAAAACTGTTTTTT. The chain employs TRBV27 and TRBJ1-4, with D uncertain. Trimming cost V 1 base and J 0 bases, with 9 bases left between them. The CDR3 consists of 16 residues. Germline CDR1 is MNHEY and CDR2 is SMNVEV (reference sequence).

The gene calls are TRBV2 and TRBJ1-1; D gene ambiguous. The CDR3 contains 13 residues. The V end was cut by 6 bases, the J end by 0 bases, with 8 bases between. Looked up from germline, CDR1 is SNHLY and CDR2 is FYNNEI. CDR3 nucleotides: TGTGCCAGCAGGCCTACAGTGAACACTGAAGCTTTCTTT. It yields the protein CASRPTVNTEAFF.

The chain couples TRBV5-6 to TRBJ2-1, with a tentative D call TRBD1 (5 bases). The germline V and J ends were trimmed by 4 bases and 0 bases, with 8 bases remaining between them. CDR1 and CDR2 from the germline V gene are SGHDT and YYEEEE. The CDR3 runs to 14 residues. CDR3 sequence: CASSQGHSYNEQFF. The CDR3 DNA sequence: TGTGCCAGCAGCCAAGGACACTCCTACAATGAGCAGTTCTTC.

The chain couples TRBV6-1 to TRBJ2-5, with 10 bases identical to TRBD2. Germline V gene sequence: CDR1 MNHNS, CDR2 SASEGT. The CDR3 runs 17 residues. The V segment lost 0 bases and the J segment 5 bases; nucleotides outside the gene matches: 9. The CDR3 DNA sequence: TGTGCCAGCAGTGAAGCGGCGGGACTAGCGTCATGGGAGACCCAGTACTTC. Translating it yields CASSEAAGLASWETQYF.

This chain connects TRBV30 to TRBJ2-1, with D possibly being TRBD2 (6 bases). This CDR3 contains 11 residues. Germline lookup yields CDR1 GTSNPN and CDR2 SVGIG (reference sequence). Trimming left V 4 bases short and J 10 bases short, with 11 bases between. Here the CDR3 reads CAWNGEVEQFF. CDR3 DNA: TGTGCCTGGAACGGGGAGGTAGAGCAGTTCTTC.

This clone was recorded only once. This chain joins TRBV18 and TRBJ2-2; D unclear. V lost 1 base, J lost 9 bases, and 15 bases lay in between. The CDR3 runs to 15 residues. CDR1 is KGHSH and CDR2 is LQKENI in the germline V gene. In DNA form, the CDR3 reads TGTGCCAGCTCACCACGGGCGGACGCCGGCCGGGAGCTGTTTTTT. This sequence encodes CASSPRADAGRELFF.

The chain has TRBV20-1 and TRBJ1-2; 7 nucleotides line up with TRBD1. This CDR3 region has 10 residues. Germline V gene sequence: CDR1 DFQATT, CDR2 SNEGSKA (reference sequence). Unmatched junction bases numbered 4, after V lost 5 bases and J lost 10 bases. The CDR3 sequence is CSALGTDYTF. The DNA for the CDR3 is TGCAGTGCTCTCGGGACAGACTACACCTTC.

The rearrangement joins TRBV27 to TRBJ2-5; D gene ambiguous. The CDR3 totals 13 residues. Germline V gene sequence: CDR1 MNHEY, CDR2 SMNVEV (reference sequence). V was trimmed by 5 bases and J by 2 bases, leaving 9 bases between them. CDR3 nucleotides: TGTGCCAGCAGTAAAAGACCTCAAGAGACCCAGTACTTC. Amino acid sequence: CASSKRPQETQYF.

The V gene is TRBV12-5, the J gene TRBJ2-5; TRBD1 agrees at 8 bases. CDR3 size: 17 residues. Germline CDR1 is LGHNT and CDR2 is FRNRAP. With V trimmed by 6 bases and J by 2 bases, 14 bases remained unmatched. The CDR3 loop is CASGDTGGLGIQETQYF. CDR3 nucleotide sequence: TGTGCTAGTGGGGACACAGGGGGTCTAGGCATACAAGAGACCCAGTACTTC.

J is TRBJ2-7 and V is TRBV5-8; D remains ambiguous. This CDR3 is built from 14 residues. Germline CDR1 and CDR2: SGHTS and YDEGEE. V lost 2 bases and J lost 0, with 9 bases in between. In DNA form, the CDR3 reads TGTGCCAGCAGCTTCAGAGTCAGCTCCTACGAGCAGTACTTC. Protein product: CASSFRVSSYEQYF.

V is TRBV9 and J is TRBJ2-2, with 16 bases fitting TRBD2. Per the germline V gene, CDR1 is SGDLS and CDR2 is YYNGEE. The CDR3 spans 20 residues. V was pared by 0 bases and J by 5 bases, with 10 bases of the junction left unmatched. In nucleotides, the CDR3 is TGTGCCAGCAGCGTAGGCCCCTCGGGACTAGCGGGAGGGGGGACCGGGGAGCTGTTTTTT. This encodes CASSVGPSGLAGGGTGELFF.

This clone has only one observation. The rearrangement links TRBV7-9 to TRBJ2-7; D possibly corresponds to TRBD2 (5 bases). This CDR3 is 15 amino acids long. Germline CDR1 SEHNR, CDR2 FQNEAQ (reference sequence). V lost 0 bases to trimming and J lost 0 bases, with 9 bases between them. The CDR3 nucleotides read TGTGCCAGCAGCTTAGCGGGGAGCCTCTCCTACGAGCAGTACTTC. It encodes CASSLAGSLSYEQYF.